Here is one T cell receptor (beta chain) with its context. Antigen unknown. Produced via immunoSEQ multiplex PCR; TCRdb's table is partial and in-frame only. Of tens of thousands of clones listed, 65% to 75% are singletons. The data derive from a study of vaccination effects on CD4 cells after COVID-19. Antigen-specific CD4+ T cell clonotypes were called by their expansion after viral peptide-pool culture in ViraFEST. Scientists isolated CD4+ T cells after an approximately 11-day culture period ended. The participants, recipients of two vaccine doses, got either BNT162b2 or mRNA-1273. Trimming shortened V by 8 bases and J by 0 bases, and 16 bases separated the two germline ends. Germline CDR1 reads LNHNV; CDR2 reads YYDKDF (reference sequence). The CDR3 sequence is 15 residues long.

The chain links TRBV15 to TRBJ1-1; perhaps TRBD1 as D (6 bases). Sequencing used CD4+ T cells from PBMCs cultured with HCoV-OC43 spike peptides, obtained after COVID-19 vaccination. Subset given: HCoV-OC43 spike overlapping peptide pool stimulation. This sequence was found in a human donor who received a COVID-19 vaccine. CDR3 in amino acids: CATLNRDVLNTEAFF. CDR3 nucleotides: TGTGCCACCCTTAACAGGGATGTCTTGAACACTGAAGCTTTCTTT.